This T cell receptor (beta chain) emerged from a study of CD8 T cells in ankylosing spondylitis. General observations from the study: For ankylosing spondylitis blood, a TCR beta motif of 7 to 9 highly homologous variants appeared characteristic. There were earlier reports of some motif variants in reactive arthritis synovial fluid and blood.

The CDR3 consists of 17 residues. The germline V gene has CDR1 DFQATT and CDR2 SNEGSKA (reference sequence). The sample holds a few counts of this clonotype. Antigen specificity is unknown. One end of the junction fails to match germline, which may point to a read error. TCRdb re-analysed the 5' RACE reads in MiXCR, keeping a single row per CDR3 protein. The sample carries fewer than 350,000 distinct CDR3 sequences, more than 9% recorded once. The chain employs TRBV20-1 and TRBJ2-4; D is unresolved. The sequenced sample consisted of blood, either unsorted or a sorted T cell fraction (not recorded which). The source is a female donor with ankylosing spondylitis or in good health (not recorded which). CDR3 bases: TGCTGTGCTCACACTTCCTCTCACGTACTAGCCAAAAACATTCAGTACTTC. Encoded protein: CCAHTSSHVLAKNIQYF.